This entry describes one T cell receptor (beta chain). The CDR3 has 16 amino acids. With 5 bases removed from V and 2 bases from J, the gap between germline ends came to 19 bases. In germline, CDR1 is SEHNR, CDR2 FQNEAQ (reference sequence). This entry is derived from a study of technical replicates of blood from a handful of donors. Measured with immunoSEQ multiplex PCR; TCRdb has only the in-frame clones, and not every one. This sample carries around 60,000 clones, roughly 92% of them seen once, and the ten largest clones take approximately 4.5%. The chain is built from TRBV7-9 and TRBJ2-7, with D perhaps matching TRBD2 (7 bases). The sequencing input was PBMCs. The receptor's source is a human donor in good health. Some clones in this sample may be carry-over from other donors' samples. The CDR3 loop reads CASSTTRGAVTYEQYF. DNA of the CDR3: TGTGCCAGCAGCACCACCCGGGGGGCGGTTACCTACGAGCAGTACTTC.